This TCR beta chain was profiled in a study of metastatic and nonmetastatic thyroid tumors. Study as a whole: Repertoires from malignant and benign thyroid patients were compared across blood and tumor or nodule tissue.

Study-wide results and limits: It was reportedly found that TCR beta diversity was significantly higher in malignant thyroid tumors than in benign nodules, a difference seen in both blood and tumor samples.

After removal of 2 bases from V and 5 bases from J, the junction contained 3 bases not matched to a gene. Germline lookup yields CDR1 SGDLS and CDR2 YYNGEE. CDR3 length: 15 residues. As originally analysed: The authors used CDR3 differences across clinicopathological groups to build a distant-metastasis classifier for papillary thyroid cancer. TCRdb re-called the PCR reads with MiXCR. TCRdb, rather than the study authors, made the V and J calls. This table holds 15,000 to 20,000 clones, roughly a quarter found once. Thyroid surgery was performed in patients who had received no treatment beforehand. This clone was seen repeatedly, ten times or more. As yet, its antigen is unknown. In the same sample, other DNA sequences code for this CDR3.

The V gene is TRBV9, the J gene TRBJ2-3; 12 bases line up with TRBD2. The material sequenced was tumor tissue. This TCR was sampled from a female donor with papillary thyroid cancer or a benign thyroid nodule (not recorded which). Some clones in this sample may be carry-over from other donors' samples. This CDR3 is CASSVLAGGGDTQYF. In DNA, the CDR3 is TGTGCCAGCAGCGTCCTAGCGGGAGGGGGAGATACGCAGTATTTT.